A selection of T cell receptor beta chains follows, all from one sample in a study of identical twins. TCRdb fed the 5' RACE reads into MiXCR, producing one record per CDR3 protein. Counted here are some 570,000 distinct CDR3 sequences, about a fifth occurring once; the ten biggest clones make up around 0.5%. The sample was also linked to a second study, of yellow fever vaccine responses in identical twins.

Material: CD4+ T cells sorted from blood. The receptors derive from a woman aged 18-30 years in good health. The CDR3 runs from the conserved cysteine through the conserved F or W. Fields, in order: D gene, V gene, J gene, clone size, CDR3 protein, CDR3 DNA. D genes are given only for firm matches. Clone size is not always given. Where it is, it says once, few, many or a class for expanded clones.

.	TRBV29-1	TRBJ1-5	.	CSAGQSNQPQHF	TGCAGCGCCGGACAGAGCAATCAGCCCCAGCATTTT
TRBD2	TRBV4-1	TRBJ2-1	few	CASSQAWGVSGSNEQFF	TGCGCCAGCAGCCAGGCTTGGGGGGTTAGCGGGAGCAATGAGCAGTTCTTC
.	TRBV20-1	TRBJ1-3	.	CSASRGPYSGNTIYF	TGCAGTGCTAGTCGAGGACCGTACTCTGGAAACACCATATATTTT
TRBD2	TRBV4-1	TRBJ2-2	.	CASSQGRGTSGSRNTGELFF	TGCGCCAGCAGCCAAGGCCGGGGTACTAGCGGGAGCCGGAACACCGGGGAGCTGTTTTTT
.	TRBV10-3	TRBJ1-5	.	CAIRKGEDQPQHF	TGTGCCATCAGGAAGGGGGAGGATCAGCCCCAGCATTTT
.	TRBV29-1	TRBJ2-2	.	CSVESGGRTGELFF	TGCAGCGTTGAATCCGGGGGCCGGACCGGGGAGCTGTTTTTT
TRBD1	TRBV7-9	TRBJ1-2	.	CASSPNSQGGYTF	TGTGCCAGCAGCCCCAATTCACAGGGGGGCTACACCTTC
.	TRBV14	TRBJ2-7	.	CASSQSAGRTYEQYF	TGTGCCAGCAGCCAATCGGCAGGGCGCACCTACGAGCAGTACTTC
TRBD2	TRBV12-3/TRBV12-4	TRBJ2-1	.	CASRGGGLNEQFF	TGTGCCAGCCGCGGGGGGGGACTAAATGAGCAGTTCTTC
TRBD2	TRBV5-1	TRBJ2-2	few	CASSPPRRGATGELFF	TGCGCCAGCAGCCCCCCTCGGCGGGGGGCCACCGGGGAGCTGTTTTTT
.	TRBV12-3/TRBV12-4	TRBJ2-3	.	CASRPGSGMPDTQYF	TGTGCCAGCAGACCGGGGTCTGGAATGCCCGATACGCAGTATTTT
.	TRBV29-1	TRBJ2-1	few	CSGTDLYNEQFF	TGCAGCGGGACAGATTTATACAATGAGCAGTTCTTC
.	TRBV6-1	TRBJ1-2	few	CAATIRTVIGYTF	TGTGCCGCAACAATAAGGACAGTGATCGGCTACACCTTC
TRBD1	TRBV5-5	TRBJ2-1	.	CASSPGTGIYNEQFF	TGTGCCAGCAGCCCCGGGACAGGGATTTACAATGAGCAGTTCTTC
.	TRBV28	TRBJ1-6	.	CASSSAATGNSPLHF	TGTGCCAGCAGTTCCGCCGCGACAGGCAATTCACCCCTCCACTTT
.	TRBV6-5	TRBJ2-1	.	CASSSHLGAENNEQFF	TGTGCCAGCAGTTCCCACTTAGGGGCGGAAAACAATGAGCAGTTCTTC
TRBD1	TRBV10-1	TRBJ2-7	.	CASSTNPGQGPYEQYF	TGCGCCAGCAGCACAAACCCGGGACAGGGACCCTACGAGCAGTACTTC
.	TRBV12-3/TRBV12-4	TRBJ2-7	few	CASSVGGSGSYEQYF	TGTGCCAGCAGTGTAGGGGGGTCAGGATCCTACGAGCAGTACTTC
.	TRBV12-3/TRBV12-4	TRBJ1-3	few	CASRFSISGNTIYF	TGTGCCAGCAGGTTTTCGATCTCTGGAAACACCATATATTTT
.	TRBV24-1	TRBJ2-3	.	CATSDSVLSTDTQYF	TGTGCCACCAGTGATTCGGTACTCAGCACAGATACGCAGTATTTT
.	TRBV5-1	TRBJ2-2	many	CASSWGTNTGELFF	TGCGCCAGCAGCTGGGGGACGAACACCGGGGAGCTGTTTTTT
TRBD1	TRBV12-3/TRBV12-4	TRBJ2-5	.	CASRDRGAETQYF	TGTGCCAGCAGGGACAGGGGAGCAGAGACCCAGTACTTC